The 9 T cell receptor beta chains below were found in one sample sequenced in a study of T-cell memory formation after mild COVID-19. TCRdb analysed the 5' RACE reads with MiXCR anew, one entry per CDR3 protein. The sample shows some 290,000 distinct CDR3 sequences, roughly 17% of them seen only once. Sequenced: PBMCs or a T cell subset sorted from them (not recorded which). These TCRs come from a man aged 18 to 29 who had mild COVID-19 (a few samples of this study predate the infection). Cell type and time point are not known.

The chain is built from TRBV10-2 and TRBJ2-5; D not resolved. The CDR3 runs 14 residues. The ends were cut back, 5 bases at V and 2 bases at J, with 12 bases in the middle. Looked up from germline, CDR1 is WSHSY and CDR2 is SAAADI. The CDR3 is CASSRASRQETQYF. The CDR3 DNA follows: TGCGCCAGCAGTAGGGCCTCACGGCAAGAGACCCAGTACTTC.

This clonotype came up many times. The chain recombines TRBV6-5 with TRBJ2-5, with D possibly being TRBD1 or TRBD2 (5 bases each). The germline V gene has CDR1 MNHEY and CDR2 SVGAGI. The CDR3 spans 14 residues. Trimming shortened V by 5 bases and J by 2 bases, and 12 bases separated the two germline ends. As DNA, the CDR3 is TGTGCCAGCAGTAGGGGTTGGGGGCAAGAGACCCAGTACTTC. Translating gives CASSRGWGQETQYF.

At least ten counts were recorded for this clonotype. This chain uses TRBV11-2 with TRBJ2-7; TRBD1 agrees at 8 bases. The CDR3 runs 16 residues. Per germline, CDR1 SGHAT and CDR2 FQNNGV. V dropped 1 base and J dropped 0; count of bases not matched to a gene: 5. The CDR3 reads CASSLGETGVSYEQYF. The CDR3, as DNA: TGTGCCAGCAGCTTAGGCGAGACAGGGGTCTCCTACGAGCAGTACTTC.

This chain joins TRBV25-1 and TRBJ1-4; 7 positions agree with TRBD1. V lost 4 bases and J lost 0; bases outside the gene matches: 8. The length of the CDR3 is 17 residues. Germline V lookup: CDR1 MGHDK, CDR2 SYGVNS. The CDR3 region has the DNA TGTGCCAGCAGTGGTGCCAGGGGGGCAGCAACTAATGAAAAACTGTTTTTT. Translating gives CASSGARGAATNEKLFF.

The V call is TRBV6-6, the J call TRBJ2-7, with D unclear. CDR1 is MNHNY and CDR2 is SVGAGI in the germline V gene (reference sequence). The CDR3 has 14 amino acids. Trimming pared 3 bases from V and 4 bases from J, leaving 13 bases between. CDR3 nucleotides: TGTGCCAGCAGTTATGGGTTAGGGCCGTACGAGCAGTACTTC. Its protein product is CASSYGLGPYEQYF.

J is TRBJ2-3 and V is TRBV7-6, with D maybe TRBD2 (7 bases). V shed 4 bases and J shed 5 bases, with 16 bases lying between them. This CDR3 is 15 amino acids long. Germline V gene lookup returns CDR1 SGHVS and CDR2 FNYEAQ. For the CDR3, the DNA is TGTGCCAGCAGCTCGAGGGGGGGGGCAGTAGATACGCAGTATTTT. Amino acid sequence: CASSSRGGAVDTQYF.

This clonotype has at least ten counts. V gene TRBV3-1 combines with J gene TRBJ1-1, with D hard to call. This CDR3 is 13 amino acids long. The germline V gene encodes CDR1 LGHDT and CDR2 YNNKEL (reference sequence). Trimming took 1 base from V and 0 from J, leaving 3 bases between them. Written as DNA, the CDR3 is TGTGCCAGCAGCCAAGGGGTGAACACTGAAGCTTTCTTT. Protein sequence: CASSQGVNTEAFF.

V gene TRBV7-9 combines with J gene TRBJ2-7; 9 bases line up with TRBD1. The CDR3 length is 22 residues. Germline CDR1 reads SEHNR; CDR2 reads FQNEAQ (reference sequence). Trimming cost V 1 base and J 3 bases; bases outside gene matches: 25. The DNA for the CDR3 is TGTGCCAGCAGCTTAGGCGTCGCGGATCGAGTAGGGACAGGGATCCTTAGCTACGAGCAGTACTTC. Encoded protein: CASSLGVADRVGTGILSYEQYF.

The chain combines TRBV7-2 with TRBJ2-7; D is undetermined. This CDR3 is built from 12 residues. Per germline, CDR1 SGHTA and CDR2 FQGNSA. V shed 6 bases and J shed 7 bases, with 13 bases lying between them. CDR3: CASSRSTREQYF. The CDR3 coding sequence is TGTGCCAGCAGTCGTAGTACGCGGGAGCAGTACTTC.